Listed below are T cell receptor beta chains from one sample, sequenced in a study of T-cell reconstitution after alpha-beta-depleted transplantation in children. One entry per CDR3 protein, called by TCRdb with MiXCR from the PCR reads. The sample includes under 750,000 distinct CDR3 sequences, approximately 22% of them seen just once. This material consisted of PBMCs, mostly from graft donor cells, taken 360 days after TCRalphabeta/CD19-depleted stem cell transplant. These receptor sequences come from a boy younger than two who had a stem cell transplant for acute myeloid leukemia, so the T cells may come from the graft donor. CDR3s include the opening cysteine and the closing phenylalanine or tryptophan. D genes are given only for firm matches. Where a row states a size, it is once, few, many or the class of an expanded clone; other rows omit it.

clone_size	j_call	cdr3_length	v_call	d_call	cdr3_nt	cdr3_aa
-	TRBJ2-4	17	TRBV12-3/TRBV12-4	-	TGTGCCAGCAGTTGGGGTTTAGGCTGGGTAGCCAAAAACATTCAGTACTTC	CASSWGLGWVAKNIQYF
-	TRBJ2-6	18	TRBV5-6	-	TGTGCCAGCAGACCACAGGGAGCACTCACCTCTGGGGCCAACGTCCTGACTTTC	CASRPQGALTSGANVLTF
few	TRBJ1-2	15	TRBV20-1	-	TGCAGTGCTAGAGCCCCGGCCGCGGGGTACTATGGCTACACCTTC	CSARAPAAGYYGYTF
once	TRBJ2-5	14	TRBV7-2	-	TGTGCCAGCAGCTTTTACAGGGACGGGGAGACCCAGTACTTC	CASSFYRDGETQYF
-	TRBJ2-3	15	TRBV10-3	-	TGTGCCATCAACCCAGGGAAGCAAGGCACAGATACGCAGTATTTT	CAINPGKQGTDTQYF
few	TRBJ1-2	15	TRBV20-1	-	TGCAGTGCTCCACGAAGGGATTTCACTAACTATGGCTACACCTTC	CSAPRRDFTNYGYTF
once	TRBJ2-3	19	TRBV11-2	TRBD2	TGTGCCAGCAGCTTAATAAGGGCGGGGGGGTCTTCTAGCACAGATACGCAGTATTTT	CASSLIRAGGSSSTDTQYF
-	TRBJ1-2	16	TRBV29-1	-	TGCAGCGTCCATTCACAGTCAGGGTCAGCTAACTATGGCTACACCTTC	CSVHSQSGSANYGYTF
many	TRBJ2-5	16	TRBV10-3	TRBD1	TGTGCCATCAGTCGATTAGGGGACAGGGGAAAAGAGACCCAGTACTTC	CAISRLGDRGKETQYF
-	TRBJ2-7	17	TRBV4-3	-	TGCGCCAGCAGCCAAGGAATCGGGGGGCCCTTATCCTACGAGCAGTACTTC	CASSQGIGGPLSYEQYF
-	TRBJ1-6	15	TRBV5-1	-	TGCGCCAGCAGCTTGGGCGTCGGATATACGACACCCCTCCACTTT	CASSLGVGYTTPLHF
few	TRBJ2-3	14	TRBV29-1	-	TGCAGCGTTGAAGGCCCGACCTCCACAGATACGCAGTATTTT	CSVEGPTSTDTQYF
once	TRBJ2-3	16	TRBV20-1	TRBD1	TGCAGTGCTAGAGATTACAGGGGGAAAAGCACAGATACGCAGTATTTT	CSARDYRGKSTDTQYF
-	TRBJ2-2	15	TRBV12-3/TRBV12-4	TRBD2	TGTGCCAGCAGTGAATTAGCGGGGAACACCGGGGAGCTGTTTTTT	CASSELAGNTGELFF
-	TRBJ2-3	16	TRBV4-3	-	TGCGCCAGCAGCCAGAGACTAGTCAGGAGCGGGGATACGCAGTATTTT	CASSQRLVRSGDTQYF
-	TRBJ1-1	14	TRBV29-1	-	TGCAGCGTCTGGGCCAAGGCCTCGAACACTGAAGCTTTCTTT	CSVWAKASNTEAFF
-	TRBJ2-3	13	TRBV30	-	TGTGCCTGGAGTGCCCGGTCATTGGTGGGTCAGTATTTT	CAWSARSLVGQYF
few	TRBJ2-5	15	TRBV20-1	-	TGCAGTGCTAGCTCCCCACGAGGCAGGGAAGAGACCCAGTACTTC	CSASSPRGREETQYF
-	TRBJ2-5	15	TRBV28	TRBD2	TGTGCCAGCAGTTCCTCTAGCGGGGGGAGAGAGACCCAGTACTTC	CASSSSSGGRETQYF
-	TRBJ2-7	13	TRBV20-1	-	TGCAGTGCTAGAAGACAGGACTCCTACGAGCAGTACTTC	CSARRQDSYEQYF
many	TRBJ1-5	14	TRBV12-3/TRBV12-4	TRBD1	TGTGCCAGCAGGGGACAGGGGGCGAGTCAGCCCCAGCATTTT	CASRGQGASQPQHF
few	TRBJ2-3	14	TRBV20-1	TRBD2	TGCAGTGTTTTACTAGCGGGGGGGACAGATACGCAGTATTTT	CSVLLAGGTDTQYF
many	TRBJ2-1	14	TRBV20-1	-	TGCAGTTTCCAGACTAGACCTTCCTACAATGAGCAGTTCTTC	CSFQTRPSYNEQFF
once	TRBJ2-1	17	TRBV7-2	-	TGTGCCAGCAGCTTAGCGAGGGGGACCCGTTCCTACAATGAGCAGTTCTTC	CASSLARGTRSYNEQFF
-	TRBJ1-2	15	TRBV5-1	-	TGCGCCAGCAGCTTGGACAGGATCCCGCGAAACGGCTACACCTTC	CASSLDRIPRNGYTF
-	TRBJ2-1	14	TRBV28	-	TGTGCCAGCACCGTGAGGGTAGCTACCCATGAGCAGTTCTTC	CASTVRVATHEQFF
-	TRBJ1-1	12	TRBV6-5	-	TGTGCCAGCAGTTACAGCGGGAGGGAAGCTTTCTTT	CASSYSGREAFF